The clone carrying this TCR beta chain was counted a few times. These data come from a study of T cells in Graves' hyperthyroidism and ophthalmopathy. The CDR3 loop spans 15 amino acids. The J segment lost 2 bases and the V segment lost 0 bases, leaving 4 bases of the junction unmatched. Germline lookup yields CDR1 SGHRS and CDR2 YFSETQ. It was RNA transcripts that yielded the amplified TCR beta CDR3 regions. First-round RT-PCR targeting the TCR CDR3 was performed with the HTBI primer set. One entry per CDR3 protein results from TCRdb running MiXCR on the multiplex PCR reads. The sample includes roughly 420,000 distinct CDR3 sequences, around 14% seen only once; the top ten take just under 8%.

The chain employs TRBV5-1 and TRBJ2-5; 7 positions agree with TRBD2. Source material: blood. The clonotype originates from a woman aged 18-35 years with Graves' hyperthyroidism. As DNA, the CDR3 is TGCGCCAGCAGCTTGGGAGCGGGGCAACAAGAGACCCAGTACTTC. Translating gives CASSLGAGQQETQYF.